This T cell receptor (beta chain) was sequenced for a study of early T cells in non-severe SARS-CoV-2 infection. About the research overall: Chains were unpaired, as sequencing was done on bulk RNA from unsorted whole blood. Study outcomes and limitations: Anti-spike CD8 specificities were favored by VDJdb matching, whose results missed private and CD4 specificities.

The CDR3 covers 14 residues. With 5 bases clipped from V and 5 bases from J, the junction kept 8 bases outside the gene matches. The germline V gene has CDR1 MGHRA and CDR2 YSYEKL. Individual cDNA molecules received unique molecular identifiers. TCRdb used MiXCR to reprocess the 5' RACE reads, holding one entry per CDR3 protein. The table includes roughly 54,000 distinct CDR3 sequences, around 8.3% detected once. The sample holds a few counts of this clonotype. The antigen is undetermined. The chain couples TRBV4-1 to TRBJ2-7; 8 bases are a match to TRBD2. The specimen was whole blood, collected at baseline. The source is an adult who was a healthcare worker with PCR-confirmed SARS-CoV-2 infection or an uninfected control (not recorded which). CDR3 in amino acids: CASSAGLGLDEQYF. DNA of the CDR3: TGCGCCAGCAGCGCGGGACTAGGGCTCGACGAGCAGTACTTC.